This TCR beta chain was documented in a study of T-cell reconstitution after alpha-beta-depleted transplantation in children. Unique molecular identifiers were used to barcode this TCRbeta library. TCRdb reanalysed the PCR reads using MiXCR and keeps one entry per CDR3 protein. The sample has 250,000 to 350,000 distinct CDR3 sequences; about 10% are singletons. With regard to this clonotype: The junction shows a germline mismatch at one end, possibly a read error.

The CDR3 spans 17 residues. V is TRBV12-3 or TRBV12-4 and J is TRBJ2-1; the D gene is possibly TRBD2 (6 bases). This TCR derives from a human donor who donated a stem cell graft to a child with SCID. The source was PBMCs from the stem cell graft donor, collected from the stem cell graft. In DNA form, the CDR3 reads TGTGCCAGCAGCACTATTCGGGACTCGAGCTCCTTCAATGAGCAGTTCTTC. It yields the protein CASSTIRDSSSFNEQFF.